This T cell receptor beta chain was captured in a study of T cell changes during pregnancy in multiple sclerosis. This CDR3 contains 13 residues. The junction had 3 bases not matched to a gene; V was cut back by 6 bases and J by 4 bases. Germline-derived CDR1 and CDR2 are MNHNS and SASEGT. Sequencing was performed with immunoSEQ multiplex PCR; in TCRdb, only in-frame clones are kept and a portion is missing. The repertoire holds around 45,000 clones, with roughly nine tenths as singletons. The TCR comes from a female donor with multiple sclerosis, enrolled in a pregnancy study. This chain uses TRBV6-1 with TRBJ2-7, with 10 bases that match TRBD1. The sequencing used CD4+ T cells from peripheral blood mononuclear cells, collected before pregnancy. CDR3 residues: CASRTGGLYEQYF. DNA for the CDR3: TGTGCCAGCAGGACAGGGGGCCTTTACGAGCAGTACTTC.